This TCR beta chain was profiled in a study of T cell responses to AZD1222 COVID-19 vaccine. Clones were sequenced by immunoSEQ multiplex PCR, and TCRdb holds only the in-frame ones, with some missing. The sample lists 130,000 to 150,000 clones, roughly 88% seen once, with about 1.9% in the top ten. Study-wide points: Nearly half of spike-specific TCRs reportedly go after variant regions that carry no mutations. Vaccination with two AZD1222 doses was followed by a rise in Spike-specific TCR breadth and depth. White British donors predominated, females outnumbered males, and clonal diversity was possibly underestimated.

J gave up 7 bases and V 3 bases, and 10 bases lay outside the gene matches. Germline-derived CDR1 and CDR2 are ENHRY and SYGVKD. This CDR3 is built from 16 residues. Turning to this clone: No antigen is known for it.

The chain is built from TRBV10-3 and TRBJ2-2; 8 bases line up with TRBD1. The clonotype originates from an adult who received the AZD1222 COVID-19 vaccine. The sample in question was peripheral blood, obtained 28 days after the second AZD1222 dose. The CDR3 region is CAISEEQGVYVGELFF. The CDR3 coding sequence is TGTGCCATCAGTGAAGAACAGGGGGTTTATGTCGGGGAGCTGTTTTTT.